These 13 T cell receptor beta chains were sequenced from one sample in a study of blood T cell repertoires in COVID-19 (dated by TCRdb to 2018 to 2021). Library prep was done by the immunoSEQ multiplex PCR assay. In TCRdb, the immuneACCESS table is reduced to in-frame sequences with V and J assigned. These tables do not hold every clone; where another copy was compared, an unresolved V gene accounts for under half, and the others remain unexplained. The sample table lists about 250,000 clones, under 90% of them with a count of one. The ten largest clones take up approximately 1.6% of the sample. Sample: PBMCs or T cells enriched from blood (not recorded which). The receptors were gathered from a man aged 40-55 years who had recovered from COVID-19.

The CDR3 sequence is CAAEGQIYTSYNEQFF. Written as DNA, the CDR3 is TGTGCCGCAGAGGGACAGATATACACCTCCTACAATGAGCAGTTCTTC. The chain uses TRBV6-7 and TRBJ2-1, with 7 bases identical to TRBD1. TRBV6-7 is reported as an ORF; its role is uncertain. V trimming: 11 bases; J trimming: 0 bases; junction bases outside the gene matches: 13. The CDR3 is made up of 16 amino acids.

The chain couples TRBV30 to TRBJ2-7; a possible D gene is TRBD1 (5 bases). This CDR3 region has 12 residues. The germline V and J ends were trimmed by 3 bases and 1 base, with 7 bases remaining between them. Per the germline V gene, CDR1 is GTSNPN and CDR2 is SVGIG (reference sequence). The chain's CDR3 is CAWRQVSYEQYF. The CDR3 coding sequence is TGTGCCTGGAGACAGGTTTCCTACGAGCAGTACTTC.

The J gene is TRBJ1-2, the V gene TRBV6-1; D is perhaps TRBD1 (6 bases). Between the trimmed V and J ends, which lost 3 bases and 7 bases, there was a span of 12 bases. Germline lookup yields CDR1 MNHNS and CDR2 SASEGT. CDR3 size: 13 residues. The CDR3: CASSDAEGGGYTF. The DNA of the CDR3 is TGTGCCAGCAGTGATGCAGAAGGGGGTGGCTACACCTTC.

The rearrangement links TRBV5-1 to TRBJ1-5, with no clear D. Trimming removed 1 base at V and 3 bases at J, with 11 bases between. CDR1 and CDR2 from the germline V gene are SGHRS and YFSETQ. The CDR3 totals 15 residues. The CDR3 DNA reads as TGCGCCAGCAGCTTGAATGCGGGGTACAATCAGCCCCAGCATTTT. It yields the protein CASSLNAGYNQPQHF.

The J gene is TRBJ2-7, the V gene TRBV7-2; D is undetermined. Trimming pared 1 base from V and 0 bases from J, leaving 13 bases between. CDR3 length: 16 residues. Germline V gives CDR1 SGHTA, CDR2 FQGNSA. The CDR3 loop is CASSLGGTRSSYEQYF. As DNA, the CDR3 is TGTGCCAGCAGCTTAGGAGGCACTCGGAGCTCCTACGAGCAGTACTTC.

The chain uses TRBV2 and TRBJ2-3, with 11 bases that match TRBD2. The germline V gene encodes CDR1 SNHLY and CDR2 FYNNEI. The CDR3 totals 15 residues. J lost 4 bases, V lost 5 bases, and 5 bases had no gene match. CDR3 sequence: CASSNSGGAADTQYF. The CDR3 DNA reads TGTGCCAGCAGTAATAGCGGGGGGGCCGCAGATACGCAGTATTTT. Variable domain in full (rest from reference TRBV2 and TRBJ2-3): EPEVTQTPSHQVTQMGQEVILRCVPISNHLYFYWYRQILGQKVEFLVSFYNNEISEKSEIFDDQFSVERPDGSNFTLKIRSTKLEDSAMYFCASSNSGGAADTQYFGPGTRLTVL.

The J gene is TRBJ2-7, the V gene TRBV9; TRBD2 matches at 8 bases. Germline V CDR1 and CDR2: SGDLS, YYNGEE. The CDR3 extends over 14 amino acids. V lost 2 bases, J lost 3 bases, and 4 bases stayed unmatched. The CDR3 DNA follows: TGTGCCAGCAGCGTCGGGGGGGTTTTCTACGAGCAGTACTTC. Protein product: CASSVGGVFYEQYF.

The count of this clone is one. The V and J genes are TRBV7-9 and TRBJ2-5; D gene uncertain. Looked up from germline, CDR1 is SEHNR and CDR2 is FQNEAQ (reference sequence). The CDR3 runs 8 residues. With 4 bases removed from V and 12 bases from J, the gap between germline ends came to 3 bases. The CDR3 spells CASSSEYF. The CDR3 region has the DNA TGTGCCAGCAGCTCAGAGTACTTC. The full variable domain, in which reference TRBV7-9 and TRBJ2-5 provide the parts outside the CDR3, is DTGVSQNPRHKITKRGQNVTFRCDPISEHNRLYWYRQTLGQGPEFLTYFQNEAQLEKSRLLSDRFSAERPKGSFSTLEIQRTEQGDSAMYLCASSSEYFGPGTRLLVL.

V and J are TRBV4-2 and TRBJ2-1; perhaps TRBD2 as D (7 bases). Germline V gene sequence: CDR1 LGHNA, CDR2 YNFKEQ. The CDR3 is made up of 14 amino acids. V lost 1 base and J lost 7, with 11 bases in between. CDR3 nucleotide sequence: TGTGCCAGCAGCCAAGCGGGGGGCCGGAATGAGCAGTTCTTC. Its translation is CASSQAGGRNEQFF.

The genes are TRBV6-5 and TRBJ2-5; the D gene is possibly TRBD2 (6 bases). CDR1 and CDR2 (germline): MNHEY, SVGAGI. V was trimmed by 7 bases and J by 5 bases, leaving 20 bases between them. The CDR3 is 15 residues long. CDR3 nucleotides: TGTGCCAGCACTCAAGGGAGGACTCGAGGGGAGACCCAGTACTTC. It specifies CASTQGRTRGETQYF.

V gene TRBV9 combines with J gene TRBJ2-3, with a weak D call TRBD2 (7 bases). The length of the CDR3 is 15 residues. Trimming cost V 3 bases and J 4 bases, with 15 bases left between them. Germline CDR1 reads SGDLS; CDR2 reads YYNGEE. This CDR3 is CASSEGGAGADTQYF. CDR3 DNA: TGTGCCAGCAGCGAGGGGGGGGCCGGTGCAGATACGCAGTATTTT.

The chain uses TRBV3-1 (or the pseudogene TRBV3-2) and TRBJ2-7; 9 bases fit TRBD2. CDR1 and CDR2 (germline): LGHDT, YNNKEL (reference sequence). This CDR3 has 16 residues. V lost 4 bases and J lost 6; bases outside the gene matches: 13. The chain's CDR3 is CASSPQVIAGAAEQYF. In DNA form, the CDR3 reads TGTGCCAGCAGCCCCCAGGTGATAGCGGGAGCCGCCGAGCAGTACTTC.

The chain uses TRBV4-2 and TRBJ1-4, with TRBD1 as a possible D gene (5 bases). Trimming removed 0 bases from V and 0 bases from J, with 11 bases in between. CDR1 is LGHNA and CDR2 is YNFKEQ in the germline V gene. CDR3 length equals 17 residues. CDR3 sequence reads: CASSQEGAGATNEKLFF. The DNA of the CDR3 is TGTGCCAGCAGCCAAGAAGGTGCGGGGGCAACTAATGAAAAACTGTTTTTT.